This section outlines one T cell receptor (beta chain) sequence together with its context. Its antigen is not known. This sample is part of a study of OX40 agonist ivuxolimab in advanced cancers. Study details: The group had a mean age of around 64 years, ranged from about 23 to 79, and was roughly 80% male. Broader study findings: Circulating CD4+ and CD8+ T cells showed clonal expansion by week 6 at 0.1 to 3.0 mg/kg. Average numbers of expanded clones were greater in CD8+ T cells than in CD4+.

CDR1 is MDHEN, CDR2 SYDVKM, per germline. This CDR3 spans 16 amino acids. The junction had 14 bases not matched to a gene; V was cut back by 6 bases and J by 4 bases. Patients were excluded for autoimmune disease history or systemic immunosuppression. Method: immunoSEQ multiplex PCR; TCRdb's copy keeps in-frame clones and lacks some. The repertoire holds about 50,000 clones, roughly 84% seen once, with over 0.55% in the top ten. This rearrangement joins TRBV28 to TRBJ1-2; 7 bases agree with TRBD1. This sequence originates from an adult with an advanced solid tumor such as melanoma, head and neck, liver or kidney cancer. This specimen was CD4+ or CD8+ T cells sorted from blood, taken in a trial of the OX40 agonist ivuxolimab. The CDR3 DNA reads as TGTGCCAGCAGGCACAGGGGCCTTACTAATTTCTATGGCTACACCTTC. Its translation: CASRHRGLTNFYGYTF.